One sample yielded the 24 T cell receptor beta chains listed below, sequenced in a study of blood T cell repertoires in COVID-19 (dated by TCRdb to the early 2020s). The library was built by means of the immunoSEQ multiplex PCR assay. TCRdb took over this immuneACCESS table, retaining in-frame rearrangements with V and J assigned. Such tables are incomplete; in checked studies, under half of the missing clones stem from an unresolved V gene, and the remainder is unexplained. The sample records tens of thousands of clones, 88% of which are singletons. The ten largest clones add up to about 8.5% of the sample. Sequenced: peripheral blood. These receptors originate from a man between 60 and 75 years old with active COVID-19.

The chain uses TRBV19 and TRBJ1-2; the match to TRBD1 covers 7 bases. The germline gives CDR1 LNHDA, CDR2 SQIVND (reference sequence). The CDR3 is 14 residues long. V lost 8 bases to trimming and J lost 3 bases; unmatched junction nucleotides: 9. Here the CDR3 reads CASGPGTDHYGYTF. CDR3 in DNA: TGTGCCAGTGGTCCCGGGACAGACCACTATGGCTACACCTTC.

This clone has more than one count but fewer than ten. This chain connects TRBV10-1 to TRBJ2-1; possibly TRBD2 for D (6 bases). CDR3 length: 15 amino acids. With 2 bases removed from V and 5 bases from J, the gap between germline ends came to 13 bases. Germline-derived CDR1 and CDR2 are WNHNN and SYGVQD (reference sequence). For the CDR3, the DNA is TGCGCCAGCAGTGAGATTCGGGAGCGAGACAATGAGCAGTTCTTC. It specifies CASSEIRERDNEQFF.

The CDR3 region has the DNA TGTGCCAGCAGCTTAATCTCTGGAGCGGGACTCTACAATGAGCAGTTCTTC. It translates to CASSLISGAGLYNEQFF. The gene calls are TRBV7-3 and TRBJ2-1, with 7 positions matching TRBD2. The CDR3 has 17 amino acids. The V gene end was trimmed by 1 base and the J gene end by 3 bases; junction bases not matched to a gene: 9. Looked up from germline, CDR1 is SGHTA and CDR2 is FQGTGA. The variable domain in full, completed from reference TRBV7-3 and TRBJ2-1, reads GAGVSQTPSNKVTEKGKYVELRCDPISGHTALYWYRQSLGQGPEFLIYFQGTGAADDSGLPNDRFFAVRPEGSVSTLKIQRTERGDSAVYLCASSLISGAGLYNEQFFGPGTRLTVL.

The chain has TRBV7-6 and TRBJ1-2, with a possible D match to TRBD1 (6 bases). The V gene's germline CDR1 is SGHVS and CDR2 FNYEAQ. There are 14 residues in the CDR3. V lost 1 base and J 8 bases, leaving 14 bases between the germline ends. This chain's CDR3 is CASSLVSGAGGYTF. The CDR3 region has the DNA TGTGCCAGCAGCTTAGTGTCAGGGGCCGGAGGCTACACCTTC.

The genes are TRBV21-1 and TRBJ1-1; TRBD1 is the table's D call, not checked against the DNA. TRBV21-1 is a recognized pseudogene. CDR3 length: 11 amino acids. CDR3 nucleotide sequence: TGTGCCAGCAGCAAAGGGGACAGGGCTTTCTTT. Its translation: CASSKGDRAFF.

V gene TRBV7-8 combines with J gene TRBJ2-7; D gene ambiguous. Trimming took 3 bases from V and 5 from J, leaving 11 bases between them. The germline V gene has CDR1 SGHVS and CDR2 FQNEAQ. The CDR3 is 13 residues long. The CDR3 coding sequence is TGTGCCAGCAGCTTTCAGGAAGCCCACGAGCAGTACTTC. Translating it yields CASSFQEAHEQYF.

The chain carries TRBV11-2 and TRBJ1-5; D unresolved. Trimming pared 2 bases from V and 3 bases from J, leaving 11 bases between. In germline, CDR1 is SGHAT, CDR2 FQNNGV. This CDR3 is 15 amino acids long. CDR3 in amino acids: CASSLLNGDNQPQHF. The CDR3 coding sequence is TGTGCCAGCAGCTTACTAAACGGGGACAATCAGCCCCAGCATTTT.

The rearrangement links TRBV28 to TRBJ1-5; D ambiguous. V shed 7 bases and J shed 6 bases, with 13 bases lying between them. Germline lookup yields CDR1 MDHEN and CDR2 SYDVKM. CDR3 size: 13 residues. The CDR3 loop reads CASIPGVGQPQHF. The CDR3 DNA reads TGTGCCAGCATTCCCGGGGTGGGTCAGCCCCAGCATTTT.

The rearrangement uses TRBV27 and TRBJ2-1; 12 bases map to TRBD2. CDR1 and CDR2 from the germline V gene are MNHEY and SMNVEV (reference sequence). V shed 5 bases, J shed 0 bases, and the junction held 5 bases outside the gene matches. The CDR3 is 17 amino acids. The CDR3 loop reads CASSDWTSGVSYNEQFF. The CDR3 DNA reads TGTGCCAGCAGTGACTGGACTAGCGGGGTCTCCTACAATGAGCAGTTCTTC.

The chain joins TRBV9 to TRBJ2-3; a possible D gene is TRBD1 (6 bases). CDR1 SGDLS and CDR2 YYNGEE come from the germline V gene. The CDR3 consists of 14 residues. The ends were cut back, 0 bases at V and 5 bases at J, with 10 bases in the middle. In DNA, the CDR3 is TGTGCCAGCAGCGTAGGACAGGAGAAAGATACGCAGTATTTT. Encoded protein: CASSVGQEKDTQYF. Supplemented by reference TRBV9 and TRBJ2-3, the full variable domain reads DSGVTQTPKHLITATGQRVTLRCSPRSGDLSVYWYQQSLDQGLQFLIQYYNGEERAKGNILERFSAQQFPDLHSELNLSSLELGDSALYFCASSVGQEKDTQYFGPGTRLTVL.

Comments on this clone: The germline gene is not matched at one end of the junction; a read error may be the cause. The chain links TRBV27 to TRBJ2-2, with 9 positions matching TRBD1. Germline V gives CDR1 MNHEY, CDR2 SMNVEV (reference sequence). The CDR3 is 15 amino acids. CDR3 sequence (DNA): TGTGCCAGCACCCCCGGGACAGGGAACGCCGGGGAGCTGTTTTTT. As protein: CASTPGTGNAGELFF.

The chain uses TRBV2 and TRBJ2-1, with 7 bases matching TRBD2. The CDR3 is made up of 18 amino acids. The V gene's germline CDR1 is SNHLY and CDR2 FYNNEI. The J segment lost 2 bases and the V segment lost 3 bases, leaving 13 bases of the junction unmatched. CDR3 amino acids: CASSDRDWAGEAYNEQFF. Here the CDR3 DNA reads TGTGCCAGCAGTGACAGGGATTGGGCGGGAGAGGCCTACAATGAGCAGTTCTTC.

The chain joins TRBV24-1 to TRBJ2-1; the match to TRBD2 covers 12 bases. Germline CDR1 and CDR2: KGHDR and SFDVKD. This CDR3 has 16 residues. After removal of 2 bases from V and 6 bases from J, the junction contained 4 bases not matched to a gene. The CDR3 region is CATSDSPSGRANEQFF. CDR3 DNA sequence: TGTGCCACCAGTGATTCCCCTAGCGGGAGGGCCAATGAGCAGTTCTTC.

This clone was counted a few times. The chain couples TRBV10-1 to TRBJ2-5; D unresolved. This CDR3 contains 15 residues. V shed 6 bases and J shed 7 bases, with 21 bases lying between them. Germline V CDR1 and CDR2: WNHNN, SYGVQD (reference sequence). The CDR3 DNA reads TGCGCCAGCAGCCATAGGAGTGTCGTGATTGTGACCCAGTACTTC. Its translation: CASSHRSVVIVTQYF.

On this clone itself: One end of the junction is discordant with germline, which a read error may explain. V and J are TRBV19 and TRBJ1-5; 7 positions agree with TRBD1. Germline values: CDR1 LNHDA, CDR2 SQIVND (reference sequence). This CDR3 comprises 12 residues. The CDR3 loop is CASSIKEGQAYF. In nucleotides, the CDR3 is TGTGCCAGTAGTATCAAGGAAGGACAGGCGTATTTT.

The J gene is TRBJ2-7, the V gene TRBV12-3 or TRBV12-4; 7 bases are shared with TRBD2. Trimming cost V 6 bases and J 4 bases; bases outside gene matches: 3. CDR3 size: 12 residues. CDR3 protein: CASSRLAYEQYF. CDR3 sequence (DNA): TGTGCCAGCAGCAGACTAGCTTACGAGCAGTACTTC.

V is TRBV21-1 and J is TRBJ2-2; the table assigns TRBD1, which was not confirmed against the DNA. TRBV21-1 is labeled a pseudogene. The CDR3 has 16 residues. The CDR3 DNA is TGTGCCAGCAGCAAGGCCCGGGACAGATACACCGGGGAGCTGTTTTTT. The encoded protein is CASSKARDRYTGELFF.

The chain is built from TRBV6-2 or TRBV6-3 and TRBJ1-2, with a weak D call TRBD1 (5 bases). The germline V gene has CDR1 MNHEY and CDR2 SVGEGT. V gave up 0 bases and J gave up 3 bases, with 8 bases separating them. The CDR3 length is 14 residues. This chain's CDR3 is CASSYSGRDYGYTF. CDR3 bases: TGTGCCAGCAGTTACTCGGGCAGGGACTATGGCTACACCTTC.

The chain carries TRBV4-1 and TRBJ1-2; a possible D gene is TRBD1 (6 bases). CDR1 is MGHRA and CDR2 is YSYEKL in the germline V gene. The CDR3 totals 13 residues. V gave up 3 bases and J gave up 6 bases, with 11 bases separating them. CDR3: CASSHVRGNGYTF. DNA for the CDR3: TGCGCCAGCAGCCACGTCAGGGGAAATGGCTACACCTTC.

The rearrangement uses TRBV7-8 and TRBJ2-7; no firm D call. The length of the CDR3 is 12 residues. The V gene's germline CDR1 is SGHVS and CDR2 FQNEAQ. Trimming left V 1 base short and J 7 bases short, with 8 bases between. The CDR3 coding sequence is TGTGCCAGCAGCTTAGGTACCGGGGAGCAGTACTTC. Translated: CASSLGTGEQYF.

This clone was picked up one time. The rearrangement joins TRBV10-3 to TRBJ2-7; possibly TRBD1 for D (6 bases). CDR1 and CDR2 (germline): ENHRY, SYGVKD. The CDR3 extends over 13 amino acids. V was trimmed by 3 bases and J by 3 bases, leaving 9 bases between them. The CDR3 DNA reads as TGTGCCATCAGTGATGGACAGAGCTACGAGCAGTACTTC. It yields the protein CAISDGQSYEQYF.

The gene calls are TRBV19 and TRBJ2-7, with 9 bases fitting TRBD2. The CDR3 is 15 amino acids. Trimming removed 5 bases from V and 6 bases from J; junction bases left unmatched: 11. Germline V gene sequence: CDR1 LNHDA, CDR2 SQIVND (reference sequence). The CDR3 coding sequence is TGTGCCAGTAGTGTGACTAGCGGCACGGTGGGCGAGCAGTACTTC. It is translated as CASSVTSGTVGEQYF.

V gene TRBV11-2 combines with J gene TRBJ1-2; 9 nucleotides align to TRBD1. Per the germline V gene, CDR1 is SGHAT and CDR2 is FQNNGV. J gave up 5 bases and V 3 bases, and 4 bases lay outside the gene matches. The CDR3 covers 14 residues. The CDR3 is CASSFETGGYGYTF. The CDR3 coding sequence is TGTGCCAGCAGCTTTGAGACAGGGGGTTATGGCTACACCTTC.

The chain is built from TRBV14 and TRBJ1-2; D possibly corresponds to TRBD1 (5 bases). CDR1 and CDR2 from the germline V gene are SGHDN and FVKESK. Trimming took 3 bases from V and 3 from J, leaving 11 bases between them. The CDR3 spans 14 residues. CDR3 in amino acids: CASSHLDSDYGYTF. CDR3 nucleotide sequence: TGTGCCAGCAGCCACCTAGACAGCGACTATGGCTACACCTTC. Full variable domain (rest looked up from reference TRBV14 and TRBJ1-2): EAGVTQFPSHSVIEKGQTVTLRCDPISGHDNLYWYRRVMGKEIKFLLHFVKESKQDESGMPNNRFLAERTGGTYSTLKVQPAELEDSGVYFCASSHLDSDYGYTFGSGTRLTVV.